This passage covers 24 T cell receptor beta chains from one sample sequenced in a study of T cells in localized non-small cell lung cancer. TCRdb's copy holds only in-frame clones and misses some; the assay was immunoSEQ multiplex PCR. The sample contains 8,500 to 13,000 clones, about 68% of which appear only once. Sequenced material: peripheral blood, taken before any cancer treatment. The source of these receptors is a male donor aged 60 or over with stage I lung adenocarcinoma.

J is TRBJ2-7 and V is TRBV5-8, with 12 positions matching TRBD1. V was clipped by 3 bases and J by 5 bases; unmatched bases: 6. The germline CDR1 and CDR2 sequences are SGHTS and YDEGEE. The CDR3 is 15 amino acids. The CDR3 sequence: CASSSAGTGGHEQYF. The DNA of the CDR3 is TGTGCCAGCAGCTCGGCCGGGACAGGGGGCCACGAGCAGTACTTC.

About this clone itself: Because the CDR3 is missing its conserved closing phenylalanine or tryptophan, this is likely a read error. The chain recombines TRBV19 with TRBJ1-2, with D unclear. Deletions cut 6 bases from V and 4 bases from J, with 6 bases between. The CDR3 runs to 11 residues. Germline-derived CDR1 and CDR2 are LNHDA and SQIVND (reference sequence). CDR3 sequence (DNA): TGTGCCAGTAGCCTTCGCTATGGCTACACCCTC. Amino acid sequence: CASSLRYGYTL.

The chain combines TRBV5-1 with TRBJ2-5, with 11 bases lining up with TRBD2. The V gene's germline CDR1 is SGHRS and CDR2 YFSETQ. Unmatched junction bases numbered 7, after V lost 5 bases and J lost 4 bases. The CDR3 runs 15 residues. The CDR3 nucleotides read TGCGCCAGCAGACGGCCCCTAGCGGGGGGAGAGACCCAGTACTTC. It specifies CASRRPLAGGETQYF.

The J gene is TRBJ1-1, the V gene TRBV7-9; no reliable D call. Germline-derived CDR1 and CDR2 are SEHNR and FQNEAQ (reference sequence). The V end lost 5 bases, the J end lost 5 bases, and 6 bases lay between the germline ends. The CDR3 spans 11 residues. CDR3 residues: CASSLGTEAFF. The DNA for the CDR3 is TGTGCCAGCAGCCTGGGGACTGAAGCTTTCTTT. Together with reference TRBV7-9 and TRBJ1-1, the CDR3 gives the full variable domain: DTGVSQNPRHKITKRGQNVTFRCDPISEHNRLYWYRQTLGQGPEFLTYFQNEAQLEKSRLLSDRFSAERPKGSFSTLEIQRTEQGDSAMYLCASSLGTEAFFGQGTRLTVV.

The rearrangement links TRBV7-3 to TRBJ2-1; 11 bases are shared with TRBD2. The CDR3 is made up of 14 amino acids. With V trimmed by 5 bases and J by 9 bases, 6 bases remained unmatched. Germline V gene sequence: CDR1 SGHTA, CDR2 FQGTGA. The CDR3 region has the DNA TGTGCCAGCAGCCTGTTAGCGGGGGGGCCTGAGCAGTTCTTC. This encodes CASSLLAGGPEQFF.

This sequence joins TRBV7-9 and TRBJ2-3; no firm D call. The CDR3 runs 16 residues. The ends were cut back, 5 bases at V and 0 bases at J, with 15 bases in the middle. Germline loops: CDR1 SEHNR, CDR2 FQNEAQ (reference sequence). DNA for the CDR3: TGTGCCAGCAGCCGACGACTTCTTGGGAGCACAGATACGCAGTATTTT. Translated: CASSRRLLGSTDTQYF.

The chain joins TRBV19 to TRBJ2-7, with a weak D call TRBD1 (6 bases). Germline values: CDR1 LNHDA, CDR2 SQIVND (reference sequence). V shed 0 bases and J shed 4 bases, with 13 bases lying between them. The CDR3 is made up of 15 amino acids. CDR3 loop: CASSIDPGHEYEQYF. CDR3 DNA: TGTGCCAGTAGTATAGATCCGGGACACGAATACGAGCAGTACTTC. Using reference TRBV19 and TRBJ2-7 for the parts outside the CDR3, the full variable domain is DGGITQSPKYLFRKEGQNVTLSCEQNLNHDAMYWYRQDPGQGLRLIYYSQIVNDFQKGDIAEGYSVSREKKESFPLTVTSAQKNPTAFYLCASSIDPGHEYEQYFGPGTRLTVT.

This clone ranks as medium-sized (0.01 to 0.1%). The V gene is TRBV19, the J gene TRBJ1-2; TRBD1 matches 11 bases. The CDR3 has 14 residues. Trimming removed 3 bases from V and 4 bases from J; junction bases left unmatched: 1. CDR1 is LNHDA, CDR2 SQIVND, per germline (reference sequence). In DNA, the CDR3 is TGTGCCAGTAGTATCGGGACAGGGGGCTATGGCTACACCTTC. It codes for CASSIGTGGYGYTF.

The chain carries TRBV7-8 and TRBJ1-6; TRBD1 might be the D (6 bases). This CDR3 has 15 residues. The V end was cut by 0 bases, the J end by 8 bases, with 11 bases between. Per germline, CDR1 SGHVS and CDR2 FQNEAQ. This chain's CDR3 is CASSLASGVYSPLHF. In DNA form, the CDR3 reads TGTGCCAGCAGCTTAGCGTCAGGGGTTTATTCACCCCTCCACTTT.

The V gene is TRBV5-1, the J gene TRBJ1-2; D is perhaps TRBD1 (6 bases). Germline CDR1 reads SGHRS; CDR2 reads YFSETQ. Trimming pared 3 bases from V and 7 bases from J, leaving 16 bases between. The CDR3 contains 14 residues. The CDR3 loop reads CASSWTGGHSGYTF. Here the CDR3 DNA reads TGCGCCAGCAGCTGGACGGGGGGGCACTCTGGCTACACCTTC.

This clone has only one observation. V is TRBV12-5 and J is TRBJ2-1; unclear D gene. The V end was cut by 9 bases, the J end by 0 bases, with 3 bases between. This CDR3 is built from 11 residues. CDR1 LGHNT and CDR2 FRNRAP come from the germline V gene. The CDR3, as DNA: TGTGCTAGAGACTCCTACAATGAGCAGTTCTTC. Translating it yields CARDSYNEQFF.

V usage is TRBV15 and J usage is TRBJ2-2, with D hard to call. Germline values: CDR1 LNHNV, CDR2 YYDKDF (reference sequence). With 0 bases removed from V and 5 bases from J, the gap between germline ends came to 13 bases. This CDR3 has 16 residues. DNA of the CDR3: TGTGCCACCAGCAGAGATCTTTCAGGCTGGACCGGGGAGCTGTTTTTT. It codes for CATSRDLSGWTGELFF.

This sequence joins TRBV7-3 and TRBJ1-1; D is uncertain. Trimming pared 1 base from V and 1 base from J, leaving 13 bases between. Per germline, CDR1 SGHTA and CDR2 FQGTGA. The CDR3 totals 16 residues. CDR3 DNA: TGTGCCAGCAGCTTAATGCCAGGAGTGAAGAACACTGAAGCTTTCTTT. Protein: CASSLMPGVKNTEAFF.

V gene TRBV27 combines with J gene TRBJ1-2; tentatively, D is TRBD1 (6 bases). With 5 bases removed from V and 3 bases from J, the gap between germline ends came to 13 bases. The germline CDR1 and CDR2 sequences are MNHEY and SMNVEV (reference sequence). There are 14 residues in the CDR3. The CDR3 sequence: CASSPRTDYYGYTF. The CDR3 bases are TGTGCCAGCAGTCCAAGGACAGACTACTATGGCTACACCTTC.

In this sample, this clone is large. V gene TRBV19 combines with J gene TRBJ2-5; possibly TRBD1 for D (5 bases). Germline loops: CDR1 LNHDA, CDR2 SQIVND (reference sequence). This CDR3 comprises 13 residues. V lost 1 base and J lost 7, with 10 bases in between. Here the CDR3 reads CASSIGATGTQYF. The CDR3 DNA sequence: TGTGCCAGTAGTATAGGGGCAACAGGGACCCAGTACTTC.

In nucleotides, the CDR3 is TGTGCCAGCAGACCGGACACTAACACTGAAGCTTTCTTT. Its protein product is CASRPDTNTEAFF. The chain couples TRBV5-6 to TRBJ1-1; D might be TRBD1 (5 bases). V gave up 5 bases and J gave up 2 bases, with 10 bases separating them. Per germline, CDR1 SGHDT and CDR2 YYEEEE. The CDR3 spans 13 residues.

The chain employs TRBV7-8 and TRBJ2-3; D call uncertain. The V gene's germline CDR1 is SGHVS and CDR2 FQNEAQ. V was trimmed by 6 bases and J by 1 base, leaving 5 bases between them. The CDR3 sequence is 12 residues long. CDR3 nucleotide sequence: TGTGCCAGCAGAGAGGGCACAGATACGCAGTATTTT. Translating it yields CASREGTDTQYF. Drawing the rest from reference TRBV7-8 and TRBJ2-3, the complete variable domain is GAGVSQSPRYKVAKRGQDVALRCDPISGHVSLFWYQQALGQGPEFLTYFQNEAQLDKSGLPSDRFFAERPEGSVSTLKIQRTQQEDSAVYLCASREGTDTQYFGPGTRLTVL.

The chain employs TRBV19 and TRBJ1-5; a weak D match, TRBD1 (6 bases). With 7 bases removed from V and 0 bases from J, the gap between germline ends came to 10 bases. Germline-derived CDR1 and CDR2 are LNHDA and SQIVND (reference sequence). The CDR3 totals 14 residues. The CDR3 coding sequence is TGTGCCAGTATGGGACACCTTAGCAATCAGCCCCAGCATTTT. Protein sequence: CASMGHLSNQPQHF.

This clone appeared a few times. The CDR3 nucleotides read TGTGCCAGCAGCTTGGGACTGGCCACAGATACGCAGTATTTT. This codes for CASSLGLATDTQYF. The chain has TRBV7-3 and TRBJ2-3; D is possibly TRBD2 (6 bases). The CDR3 covers 14 residues. The germline CDR1 and CDR2 sequences are SGHTA and FQGTGA. V lost 3 bases to trimming and J lost 2 bases, with 9 bases between them.

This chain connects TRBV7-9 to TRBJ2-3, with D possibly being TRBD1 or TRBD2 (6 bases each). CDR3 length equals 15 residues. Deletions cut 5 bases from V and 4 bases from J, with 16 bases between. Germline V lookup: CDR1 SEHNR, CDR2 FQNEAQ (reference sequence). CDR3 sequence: CASSPLGGLADTQYF. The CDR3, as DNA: TGTGCCAGCAGCCCCTTGGGGGGCCTCGCAGATACGCAGTATTTT.

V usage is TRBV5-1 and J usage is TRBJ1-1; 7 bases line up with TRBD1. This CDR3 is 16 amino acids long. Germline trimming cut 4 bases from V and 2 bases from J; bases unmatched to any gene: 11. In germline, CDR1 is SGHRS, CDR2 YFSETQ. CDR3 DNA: TGCGCCAGCAGCCTCGCACGGACAGGCCTAAACACTGAAGCTTTCTTT. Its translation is CASSLARTGLNTEAFF.

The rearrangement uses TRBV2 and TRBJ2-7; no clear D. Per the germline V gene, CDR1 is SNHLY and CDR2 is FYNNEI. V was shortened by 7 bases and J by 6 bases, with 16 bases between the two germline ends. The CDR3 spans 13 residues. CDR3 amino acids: CASKLWDLGEQYF. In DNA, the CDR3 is TGTGCCAGCAAACTCTGGGATCTAGGCGAGCAGTACTTC.

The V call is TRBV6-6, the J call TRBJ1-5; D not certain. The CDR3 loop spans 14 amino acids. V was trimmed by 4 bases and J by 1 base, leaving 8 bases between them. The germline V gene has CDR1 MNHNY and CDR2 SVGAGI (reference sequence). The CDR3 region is CASSFRESNQPQHF. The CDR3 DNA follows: TGTGCCAGCAGTTTTAGGGAGAGCAATCAGCCCCAGCATTTT.

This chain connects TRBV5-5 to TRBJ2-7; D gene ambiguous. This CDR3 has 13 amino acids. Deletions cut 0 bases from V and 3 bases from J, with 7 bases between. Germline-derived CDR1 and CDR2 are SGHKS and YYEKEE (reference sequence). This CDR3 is CASSLDGRYEQYF. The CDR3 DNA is TGTGCCAGCAGCTTGGACGGGCGCTACGAGCAGTACTTC.